This T cell receptor (beta chain) was captured in a study of blood T cell repertoires in COVID-19. Study overall: The United States, Italy and Spain provided the acute and convalescent COVID-19 samples.

Authors' data handling: Amplifying reference gene primers gave estimates of nucleated cell counts. TCRdb's table, derived via immunoSEQ multiplex PCR, lists solely in-frame clones and lacks some. V and J calls and clone size are given by that table; D and trimming were obtained from the DNA. The sample consists of about 160,000 clones, approximately 87% of them appearing once. This clone came up a few times. This CDR3 has 14 amino acids. V was cut by 2 bases and J by 2 bases, with 9 bases left in between. Looked up from germline, CDR1 is LGHNA and CDR2 is YNFKEQ. The sequence was collected from a woman between 65 and 79 years old with acute or convalescent COVID-19. The chain has TRBV4-2 and TRBJ1-2; possible D gene TRBD1, 6 bases. The material sequenced was peripheral blood. The CDR3, as DNA: TGTGCCAGCAGCCAAATCGACAGGAACTATGGCTACACCTTC. As protein: CASSQIDRNYGYTF.